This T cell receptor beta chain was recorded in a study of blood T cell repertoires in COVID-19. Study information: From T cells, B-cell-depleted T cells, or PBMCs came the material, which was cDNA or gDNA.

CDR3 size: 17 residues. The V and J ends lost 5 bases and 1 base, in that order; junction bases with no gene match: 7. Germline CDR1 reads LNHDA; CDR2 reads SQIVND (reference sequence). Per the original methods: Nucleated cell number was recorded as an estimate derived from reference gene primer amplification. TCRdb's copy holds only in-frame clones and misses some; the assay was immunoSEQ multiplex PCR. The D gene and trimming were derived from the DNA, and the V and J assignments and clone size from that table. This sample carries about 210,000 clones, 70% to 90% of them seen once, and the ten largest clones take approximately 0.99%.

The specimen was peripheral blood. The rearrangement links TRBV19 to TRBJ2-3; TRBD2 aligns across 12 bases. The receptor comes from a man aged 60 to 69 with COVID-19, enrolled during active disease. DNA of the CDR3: TGTGCCAGTAGTTTTCGAGGACTAGCGGGGCGCACAGATACGCAGTATTTT. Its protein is CASSFRGLAGRTDTQYF.